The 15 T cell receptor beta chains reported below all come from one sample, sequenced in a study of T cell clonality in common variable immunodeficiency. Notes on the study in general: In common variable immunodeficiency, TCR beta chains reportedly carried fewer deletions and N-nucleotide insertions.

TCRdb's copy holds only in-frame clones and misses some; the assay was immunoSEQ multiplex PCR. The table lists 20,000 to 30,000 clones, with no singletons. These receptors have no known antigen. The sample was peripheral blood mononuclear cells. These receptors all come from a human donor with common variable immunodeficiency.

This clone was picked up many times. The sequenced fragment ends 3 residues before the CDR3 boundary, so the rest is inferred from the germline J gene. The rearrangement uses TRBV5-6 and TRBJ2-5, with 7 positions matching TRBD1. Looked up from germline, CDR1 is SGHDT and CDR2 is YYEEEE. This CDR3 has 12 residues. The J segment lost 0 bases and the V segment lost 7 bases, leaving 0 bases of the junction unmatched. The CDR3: CASGQDQETQYF. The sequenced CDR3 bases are TGTGCCAGCGGACAGGACCAAGAGACC. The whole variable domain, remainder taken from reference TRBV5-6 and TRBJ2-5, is DAGVTQSPTHLIKTRGQQVTLRCSPKSGHDTVSWYQQALGQGPQFIFQYYEEEERQRGNFPDRFSGHQFPNYSSELNVNALLLGDSALYLCASGQDQETQYFGPGTRLLVL.

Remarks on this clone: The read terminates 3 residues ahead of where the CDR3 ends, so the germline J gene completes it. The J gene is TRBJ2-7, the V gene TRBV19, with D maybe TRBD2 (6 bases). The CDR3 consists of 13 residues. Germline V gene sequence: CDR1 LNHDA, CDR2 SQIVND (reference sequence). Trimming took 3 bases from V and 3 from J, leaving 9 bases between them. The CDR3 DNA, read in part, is TGTGCCAGTAGTATGGGCGGGGTCTACGAG. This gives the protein CASSMGGVYE. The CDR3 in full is CASSMGGVYEQYF.

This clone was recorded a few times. The covered CDR3 bases are TGCGCCAGCAGCTTGTTGCCGGGTAAAATGAACACTGAA. This gives the protein CASSLLPGKMNTE. The CDR3 reads in full as CASSLLPGKMNTEAFF. The chain has TRBV5-1 and TRBJ1-1, with D unresolved. The read finishes 3 residues shy of the CDR3 end, and the germline J gene is used to complete it. Per the germline V gene, CDR1 is SGHRS and CDR2 is YFSETQ. The V end was cut by 1 base, the J end by 0 bases, with 13 bases between. This CDR3 comprises 16 residues.

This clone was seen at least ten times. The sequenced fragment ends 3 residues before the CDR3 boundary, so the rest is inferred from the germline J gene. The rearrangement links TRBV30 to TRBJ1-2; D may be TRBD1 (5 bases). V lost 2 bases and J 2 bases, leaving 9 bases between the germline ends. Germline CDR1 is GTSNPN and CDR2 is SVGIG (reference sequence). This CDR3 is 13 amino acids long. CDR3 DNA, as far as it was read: TGTGCCTGGAGTTCCACAGGAAACTATGGC. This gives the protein CAWSSTGNYG. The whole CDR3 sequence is CAWSSTGNYGYTF.

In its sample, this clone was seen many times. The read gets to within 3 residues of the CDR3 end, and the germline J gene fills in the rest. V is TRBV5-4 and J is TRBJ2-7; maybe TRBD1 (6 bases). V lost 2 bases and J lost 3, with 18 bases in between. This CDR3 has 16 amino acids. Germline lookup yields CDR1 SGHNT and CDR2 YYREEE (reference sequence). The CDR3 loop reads CASSLTGNPNLYEQYF. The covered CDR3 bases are TGTGCCAGCAGCTTAACAGGGAACCCAAACCTCTACGAG.

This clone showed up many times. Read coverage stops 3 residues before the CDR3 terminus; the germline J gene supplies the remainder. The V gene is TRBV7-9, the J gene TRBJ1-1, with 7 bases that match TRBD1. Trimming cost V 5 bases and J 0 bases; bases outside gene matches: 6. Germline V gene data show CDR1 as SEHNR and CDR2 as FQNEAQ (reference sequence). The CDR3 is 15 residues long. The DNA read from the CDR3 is TGTGCCAGCAGCCATCCACAGGGGTTGAACACTGAA. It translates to CASSHPQGLNTE. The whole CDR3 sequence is CASSHPQGLNTEAFF.

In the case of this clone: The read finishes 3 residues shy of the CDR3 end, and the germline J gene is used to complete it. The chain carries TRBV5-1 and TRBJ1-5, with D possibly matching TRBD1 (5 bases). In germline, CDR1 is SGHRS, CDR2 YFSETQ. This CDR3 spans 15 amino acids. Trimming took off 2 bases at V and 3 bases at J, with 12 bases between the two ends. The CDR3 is CASSFQGQANQPQHF. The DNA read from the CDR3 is TGCGCCAGCAGCTTCCAGGGTCAGGCCAATCAGCCC.

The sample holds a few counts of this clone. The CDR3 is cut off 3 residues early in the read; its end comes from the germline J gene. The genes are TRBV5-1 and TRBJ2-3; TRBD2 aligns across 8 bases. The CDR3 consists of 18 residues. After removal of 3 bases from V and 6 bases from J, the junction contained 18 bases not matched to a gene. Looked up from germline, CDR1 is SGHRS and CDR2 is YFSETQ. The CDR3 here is CASSWGGGGGQVRDTQYF. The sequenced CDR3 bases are TGCGCCAGCAGCTGGGGGGGCGGCGGGGGGCAAGTCCGTGATACG.

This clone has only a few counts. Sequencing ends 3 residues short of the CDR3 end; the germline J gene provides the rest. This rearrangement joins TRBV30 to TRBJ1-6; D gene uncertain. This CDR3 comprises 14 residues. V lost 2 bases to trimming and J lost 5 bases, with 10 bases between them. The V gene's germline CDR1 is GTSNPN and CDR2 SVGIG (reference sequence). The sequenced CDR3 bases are TGTGCCTGGAGTTCGTTCGGGGATAATTCACCC. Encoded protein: CAWSSFGDNSP. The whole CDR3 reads CAWSSFGDNSPLHF. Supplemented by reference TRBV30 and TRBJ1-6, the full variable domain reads SQTIHQWPATLVQPVGSPLSLECTVEGTSNPNLYWYRQAAGRGLQLLFYSVGIGQISSEVPQNLSASRPQDRQFILSSKKLLLSDSGFYLCAWSSFGDNSPLHFGNGTRLTVT.

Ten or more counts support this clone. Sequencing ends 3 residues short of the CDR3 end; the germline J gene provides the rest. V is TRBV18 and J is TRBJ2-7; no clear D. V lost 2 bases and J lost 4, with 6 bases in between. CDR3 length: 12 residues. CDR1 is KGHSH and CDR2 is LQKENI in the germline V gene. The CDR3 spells CASSPLEYEQYF. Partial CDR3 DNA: TGTGCCAGCTCACCATTAGAATACGAG.

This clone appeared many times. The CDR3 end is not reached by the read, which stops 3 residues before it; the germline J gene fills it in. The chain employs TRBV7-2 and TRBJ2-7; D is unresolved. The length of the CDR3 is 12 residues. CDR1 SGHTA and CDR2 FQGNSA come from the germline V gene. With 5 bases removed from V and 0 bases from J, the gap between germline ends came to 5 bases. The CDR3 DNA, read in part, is TGTGCCAGCAGCCACAGCTCCTACGAG. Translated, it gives CASSHSSYE. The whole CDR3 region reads CASSHSSYEQYF.

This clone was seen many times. CDR3 residues: CASSLRGASGIDEQFF. The DNA read from the CDR3 is TGTGCCAGCAGCTTAAGGGGAGCTAGCGGGATTGATGAG. The rearrangement joins TRBV7-8 to TRBJ2-1, with 9 nucleotides matching TRBD2. The read halts 3 residues ahead of the CDR3 end, with the missing end drawn from the germline J gene. Germline CDR1 reads SGHVS; CDR2 reads FQNEAQ. The trim removed 2 bases at V and 8 bases at J, leaving 10 bases unmatched. The CDR3 is 16 residues long.

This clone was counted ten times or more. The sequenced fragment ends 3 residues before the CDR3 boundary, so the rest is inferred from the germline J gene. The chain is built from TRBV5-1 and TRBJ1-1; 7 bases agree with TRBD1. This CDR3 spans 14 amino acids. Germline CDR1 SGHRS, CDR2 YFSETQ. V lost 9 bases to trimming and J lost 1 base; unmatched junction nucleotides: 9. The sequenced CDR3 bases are TGCGCCACCTCCCGGGACAGCAAGAACACTGAA. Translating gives CATSRDSKNTE. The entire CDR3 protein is CATSRDSKNTEAFF.

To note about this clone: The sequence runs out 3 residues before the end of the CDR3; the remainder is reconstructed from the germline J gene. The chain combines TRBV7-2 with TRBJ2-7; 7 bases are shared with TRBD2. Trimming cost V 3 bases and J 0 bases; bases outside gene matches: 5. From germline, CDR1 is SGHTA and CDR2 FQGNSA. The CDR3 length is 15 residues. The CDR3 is CASSFAGTTSYEQYF. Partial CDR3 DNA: TGTGCCAGCAGCTTCGCCGGGACTACCTCCTACGAG. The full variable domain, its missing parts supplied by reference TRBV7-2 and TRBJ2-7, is GAGVSQSPSNKVTEKGKDVELRCDPISGHTALYWYRQSLGQGLEFLIYFQGNSAPDKSGLPSDRFSAERTGGSVSTLTIQRTQQEDSAVYLCASSFAGTTSYEQYFGPGTRLTVT.

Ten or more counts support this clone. CDR3 loop: CSARDFAAPGSSAYEQYF. Incomplete CDR3 DNA: TGCAGTGCTAGAGATTTTGCGGCACCAGGGTCAAGCGCCTACGAG. V gene TRBV20-1 combines with J gene TRBJ2-7, with D maybe TRBD1 (5 bases). The CDR3 is cut off 3 residues early in the read; its end comes from the germline J gene. Germline values: CDR1 DFQATT, CDR2 SNEGSKA (reference sequence). There are 18 residues in the CDR3. The V end was cut by 0 bases, the J end by 2 bases, with 23 bases between.